These 26 T cell receptor beta chains were sequenced from one sample in a study of blood T cell repertoires in COVID-19. TCRdb's copy holds only in-frame clones and misses some; the assay was immunoSEQ multiplex PCR. Counted here are about 120,000 clones, 65% to 85% occurring once; the ten biggest clones make up 3.5% to 5.5%. Sample: peripheral blood. These TCRs come from a woman in her seventies with acute or convalescent COVID-19.

This clone was seen more than once but under ten times. The chain combines TRBV2 with TRBJ1-1, with D tentatively TRBD1 (6 bases). Germline V lookup: CDR1 SNHLY, CDR2 FYNNEI. Trimming shortened V by 3 bases and J by 5 bases, and 10 bases separated the two germline ends. This CDR3 region has 13 residues. CDR3 loop: CASSDRGWTEAFF. The DNA for the CDR3 is TGTGCCAGCAGTGACAGGGGATGGACTGAAGCTTTCTTT.

V usage is TRBV3-1 (or the pseudogene TRBV3-2) and J usage is TRBJ2-1; D perhaps matches TRBD2 (7 bases). Germline assignment: CDR1 LGHDT and CDR2 YNNKEL (reference sequence). The V end was cut by 0 bases, the J end by 4 bases, with 13 bases between. This CDR3 contains 16 residues. CDR3 residues: CASSQDGRGPYNEQFF. The DNA for the CDR3 is TGTGCCAGCAGCCAAGATGGGCGGGGGCCGTACAATGAGCAGTTCTTC.

The V call is TRBV5-1, the J call TRBJ1-2; D is unclear. Germline loops: CDR1 SGHRS, CDR2 YFSETQ. The CDR3 contains 14 residues. The V end was cut by 4 bases, the J end by 0 bases, with 10 bases between. This chain's CDR3 is CASSRGDANYGYTF. CDR3 coding DNA: TGCGCCAGCAGCCGGGGAGACGCTAACTATGGCTACACCTTC.

The chain employs TRBV7-8 and TRBJ2-3; 7 nucleotides match TRBD2. The CDR3 has 16 residues. The germline gives CDR1 SGHVS, CDR2 FQNEAQ. V shed 1 base, J shed 2 bases, and the junction held 6 bases outside the gene matches. The DNA for the CDR3 is TGTGCCAGCAGCTTAGTTGCGGGGGTCTCCACAGATACGCAGTATTTT. Encoded protein: CASSLVAGVSTDTQYF.

The V call is TRBV18, the J call TRBJ2-2, with 8 bases lining up with TRBD1. CDR1 is KGHSH, CDR2 LQKENI, per germline. There are 16 residues in the CDR3. V shed 3 bases, J shed 3 bases, and the junction held 6 bases outside the gene matches. The DNA of the CDR3 is TGTGCCAGCTCACCTGTAACAGGGGGAGACACCGGGGAGCTGTTTTTT. Protein product: CASSPVTGGDTGELFF.

J is TRBJ2-1 and V is TRBV6-5; TRBD1 is a possible D gene (6 bases). This CDR3 is 15 amino acids long. CDR1 and CDR2 (germline): MNHEY, SVGAGI. Trimming stripped 6 bases from V and 4 bases from J, with 16 bases between. The CDR3 nucleotides are TGTGCCAGCAGCCTAGACAGGAACTATTACAATGAGCAGTTCTTC. This codes for CASSLDRNYYNEQFF.

This sequence joins TRBV5-1 and TRBJ1-3; 7 positions match TRBD1. There are 16 residues in the CDR3. CDR1 and CDR2 from the germline V gene are SGHRS and YFSETQ. V lost 0 bases and J lost 0; bases outside the gene matches: 3. DNA for the CDR3: TGCGCCAGCAGCTTGGAAGGGGACAGCTCTGGAAACACCATATATTTT. It encodes CASSLEGDSSGNTIYF.

This chain joins TRBV12-1 and TRBJ1-2; the D segment call TRBD1 is taken from the table without a DNA check. TRBV12-1 is a pseudogene segment. The CDR3 runs to 15 residues. Written as DNA, the CDR3 is TGTGCCAGCAGCTTTGTTTTAGGGGATGAGGATGGCTACACCTTC. Translated, it gives CASSFVLGDEDGYTF.

The chain has TRBV19 and TRBJ1-1; D is perhaps TRBD1 (6 bases). V shed 3 bases and J shed 7 bases, with 12 bases lying between them. Germline V lookup: CDR1 LNHDA, CDR2 SQIVND (reference sequence). The CDR3 contains 13 residues. The CDR3 here is CASSIRTANEAFF. CDR3 DNA sequence: TGTGCCAGTAGTATCCGGACAGCTAATGAAGCTTTCTTT. The whole variable domain, filled in from reference TRBV19 and TRBJ1-1, reads DGGITQSPKYLFRKEGQNVTLSCEQNLNHDAMYWYRQDPGQGLRLIYYSQIVNDFQKGDIAEGYSVSREKKESFPLTVTSAQKNPTAFYLCASSIRTANEAFFGQGTRLTVV.

The rearrangement links TRBV18 to TRBJ2-1, with 8 positions matching TRBD1. The V gene's germline CDR1 is KGHSH and CDR2 LQKENI. Trimming took 5 bases from V and 1 from J; bases not matched to a gene: 1. CDR3 size: 14 residues. CDR3 protein: CASSGQGSYNEQFF. The CDR3 coding sequence is TGTGCCAGCTCAGGACAGGGATCCTACAATGAGCAGTTCTTC. Together with reference TRBV18 and TRBJ2-1, the CDR3 gives the full variable domain: NAGVMQNPRHLVRRRGQEARLRCSPMKGHSHVYWYRQLPEEGLKFMVYLQKENIIDESGMPKERFSAEFPKEGPSILRIQQVVRGDSAAYFCASSGQGSYNEQFFGPGTRLTVL.

The chain carries TRBV7-8 and TRBJ1-4; the D gene is possibly TRBD1 (6 bases). V lost 2 bases and J 4 bases, leaving 14 bases between the germline ends. The CDR3 consists of 16 residues. Germline V lookup: CDR1 SGHVS, CDR2 FQNEAQ. The CDR3 is CASSLWQGRFNEKLFF. In DNA, the CDR3 is TGTGCCAGCAGCTTATGGCAGGGGCGATTTAATGAAAAACTGTTTTTT. The full variable domain, with the rest looked up from reference TRBV7-8 and TRBJ1-4, is GAGVSQSPRYKVAKRGQDVALRCDPISGHVSLFWYQQALGQGPEFLTYFQNEAQLDKSGLPSDRFFAERPEGSVSTLKIQRTQQEDSAVYLCASSLWQGRFNEKLFFGSGTQLSVL.

The genes are TRBV27 and TRBJ1-6; 8 nucleotides agree with TRBD1. The CDR3 covers 17 residues. V shed 1 base and J 8 bases; nucleotides not matched to a gene: 10. Per germline, CDR1 MNHEY and CDR2 SMNVEV (reference sequence). The CDR3, as DNA: TGTGCCAGCAGTTTATATTCCGGACAGGGATCGGATTCACCCCTCCACTTT. Translation: CASSLYSGQGSDSPLHF.

This chain joins TRBV11-3 and TRBJ2-7; no reliable D call. The CDR3 loop spans 12 amino acids. Deletions cut 5 bases from V and 6 bases from J, with 11 bases between. Germline assignment: CDR1 SGHNT and CDR2 YENEEA. The CDR3 coding sequence is TGTGCCAGCAGCCAAGAAAGAGGCGAGCAGTACTTC. This codes for CASSQERGEQYF.

V gene TRBV7-2 combines with J gene TRBJ2-3; a weak D match, TRBD2 (5 bases). V lost 1 base, J lost 4 bases, and 21 bases lay in between. There are 18 residues in the CDR3. CDR1 SGHTA and CDR2 FQGNSA come from the germline V gene. Here the CDR3 DNA reads TGTGCCAGCAGCTTAGAAGGGCGGACTGTCCTTCTTGCAGATACGCAGTATTTT. As protein: CASSLEGRTVLLADTQYF.

This chain uses TRBV5-8 with TRBJ2-2; TRBD2 agrees at 7 bases. In germline, CDR1 is SGHTS, CDR2 YDEGEE. Trimming removed 4 bases from V and 4 bases from J; junction bases left unmatched: 13. This CDR3 spans 17 amino acids. The CDR3 here is CASSQTLAATSTGELFF. The CDR3 region has the DNA TGTGCCAGCAGCCAAACGCTAGCGGCCACTTCCACCGGGGAGCTGTTTTTT.

The genes are TRBV11-3 and TRBJ1-2; D possibly corresponds to TRBD1 (6 bases). Germline V gene sequence: CDR1 SGHNT, CDR2 YENEEA. CDR3 length: 14 residues. V was pared by 7 bases and J by 0 bases, with 12 bases between. CDR3 amino acids: CASTETGSNYGYTF. The CDR3 nucleotides read TGTGCCAGCACCGAGACAGGCTCTAACTATGGCTACACCTTC.

This clone appeared a single time. V is TRBV30 and J is TRBJ1-2; D not resolved. Germline-derived CDR1 and CDR2 are GTSNPN and SVGIG (reference sequence). V was cut by 1 base and J by 5 bases, with 5 bases left in between. The CDR3 runs to 11 residues. In DNA, the CDR3 is TGTGCCTGGAGTGGGCGGTATGGCTACACCTTC. Its translation is CAWSGRYGYTF.

This rearrangement joins TRBV5-4 to TRBJ1-1, with TRBD1 matching 9 bases. The CDR3 runs 17 residues. The germline V gene has CDR1 SGHNT and CDR2 YYREEE (reference sequence). Trimming at V came to 0 bases and at J to 0 bases, leaving 6 bases not matched to a gene. DNA of the CDR3: TGTGCCAGCAGCTTGGATCGGACAGGGGTCATGAACACTGAAGCTTTCTTT. Its translation is CASSLDRTGVMNTEAFF.

V is TRBV24-1 and J is TRBJ2-3; no definite D call. The germline V and J ends were trimmed by 1 base and 2 bases, with 18 bases remaining between them. From germline, CDR1 is KGHDR and CDR2 SFDVKD. The CDR3 totals 18 residues. The CDR3 spells CATSDFWVEHINTDTQYF. CDR3 in DNA: TGTGCCACCAGTGATTTCTGGGTGGAGCACATAAACACAGATACGCAGTATTTT.

The chain is built from TRBV7-9 and TRBJ1-2; 7 bases align to TRBD1. V gave up 7 bases and J gave up 4 bases; unmatched junction bases: 9. CDR1 and CDR2 (germline): SEHNR, FQNEAQ (reference sequence). The CDR3 loop spans 14 amino acids. Here the CDR3 reads CASNLDRASYGYTF. In DNA, the CDR3 is TGTGCCAGCAACCTAGACAGGGCGTCCTATGGCTACACCTTC.

The genes are TRBV11-3 and TRBJ1-1; weak D call: TRBD1 (6 bases). The CDR3 has 15 residues. Trimming shortened V by 4 bases and J by 1 base, and 13 bases separated the two germline ends. CDR1 SGHNT and CDR2 YENEEA come from the germline V gene. The CDR3 DNA follows: TGTGCCAGCAGCTCATACGGGGGGCCGAACACTGAAGCTTTCTTT. This translates into CASSSYGGPNTEAFF.

The V call is TRBV6-2 or TRBV6-3, the J call TRBJ2-7, with D perhaps matching TRBD1 (6 bases). Deletions cut 5 bases from V and 0 bases from J, with 11 bases between. The CDR3 covers 14 residues. Germline values: CDR1 MNHEY, CDR2 SVGEGT. The CDR3 nucleotides read TGTGCCAGCAGTCGGGACACCAGCTCCTACGAGCAGTACGTC. Protein: CASSRDTSSYEQYV.

The sample holds one count of this clone. CDR3 amino acids: CASSAQGLNTEAFF. Written as DNA, the CDR3 is TGTGCCAGCAGTGCACAGGGGCTAAACACTGAAGCTTTCTTT. This chain joins TRBV11-3 and TRBJ1-1, with 7 positions matching TRBD1. Looked up from germline, CDR1 is SGHNT and CDR2 is YENEEA. This CDR3 is built from 14 residues. V trimming: 6 bases; J trimming: 2 bases; junction bases outside the gene matches: 6. Full variable domain (remainder filled in from reference TRBV11-3 and TRBJ1-1): EAGVVQSPRYKIIEKKQPVAFWCNPISGHNTLYWYLQNLGQGPELLIRYENEEAVDDSQLPKDRFSAERLKGVDSTLKIQPAELGDSAVYLCASSAQGLNTEAFFGQGTRLTVV.

The V call is TRBV4-1, the J call TRBJ2-3, with TRBD2 matching 10 bases. CDR3 length: 17 residues. With V trimmed by 4 bases and J by 3 bases, 10 bases remained unmatched. The germline gives CDR1 MGHRA, CDR2 YSYEKL. This CDR3 is CASSRSPSGGRTDTQYF. CDR3 DNA: TGCGCCAGCAGCCGTTCCCCTAGCGGGGGTCGGACAGATACGCAGTATTTT.

The V gene is TRBV2, the J gene TRBJ2-2, with a tentative D call TRBD2 (6 bases). CDR1 is SNHLY, CDR2 FYNNEI, per germline. This CDR3 region has 14 residues. Trimming cost V 4 bases and J 4 bases, with 10 bases left between them. The CDR3 loop is CASSAGVGTGELFF. The DNA of the CDR3 is TGTGCCAGCAGTGCGGGGGTTGGCACCGGGGAGCTGTTTTTT.

The V gene is TRBV2, the J gene TRBJ1-2; 7 positions match TRBD1. V was pared by 8 bases and J by 4 bases, with 7 bases of the junction left unmatched. Per germline, CDR1 SNHLY and CDR2 FYNNEI. This CDR3 spans 13 amino acids. CDR3 protein: CASGSGTAYGYTF. CDR3 bases: TGTGCCAGCGGTTCCGGGACAGCCTATGGCTACACCTTC.